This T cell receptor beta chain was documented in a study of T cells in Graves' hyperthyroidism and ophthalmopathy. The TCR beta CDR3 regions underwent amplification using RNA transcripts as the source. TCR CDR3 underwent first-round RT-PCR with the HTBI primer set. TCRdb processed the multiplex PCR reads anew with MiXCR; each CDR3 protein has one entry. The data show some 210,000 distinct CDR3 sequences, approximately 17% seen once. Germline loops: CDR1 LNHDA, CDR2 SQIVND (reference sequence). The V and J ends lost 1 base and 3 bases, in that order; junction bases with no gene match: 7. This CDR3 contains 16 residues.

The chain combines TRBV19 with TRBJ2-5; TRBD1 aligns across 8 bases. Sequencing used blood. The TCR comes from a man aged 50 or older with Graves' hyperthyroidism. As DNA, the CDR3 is TGTGCCAGTAGTATAGTCCCCGGACAGGGCAAAGAGACCCAGTACTTC. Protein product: CASSIVPGQGKETQYF.